A few counts support the clone carrying this TCR beta chain. Its antigen is not known. Donors underwent one heparinised blood draw, around 100 mL on average. This sample was taken from a study of beta chain features in type 1 diabetes. Study results and limitations: Type 1 diabetes patients showed fewer insertions and more deletions at VDJ junctions. For Type 1 diabetes patients, all four CD4+ subsets carried TCRB CDR3s that were moderately but significantly shorter. The naive, central memory and Treg TCRB repertoires of patients appeared to be more similar to one another than those of healthy donors.

The CDR3 runs 15 residues. V shed 3 bases and J shed 4 bases, with 15 bases lying between them. The V gene's germline CDR1 is SGHTA and CDR2 FQGNSA. The sequenced template was cDNA made from the entire isolated RNA. Sequencing was performed with immunoSEQ multiplex PCR; in TCRdb, only in-frame clones are kept and a portion is missing. Among approximately 140,000 clones, 6.5% to 8.5% were seen once, and the ten largest hold about 1.4%. The receptor was derived from a woman under 40 in good health. J is TRBJ1-1 and V is TRBV7-2; D uncertain. Sequencing was done on a sample of central memory CD4+ T cells from blood. DNA of the CDR3: TGTGCCAGCAGCTTGTCGACATTTGAAGGCACTGAAGCTTTCTTT. This gives the protein CASSLSTFEGTEAFF.